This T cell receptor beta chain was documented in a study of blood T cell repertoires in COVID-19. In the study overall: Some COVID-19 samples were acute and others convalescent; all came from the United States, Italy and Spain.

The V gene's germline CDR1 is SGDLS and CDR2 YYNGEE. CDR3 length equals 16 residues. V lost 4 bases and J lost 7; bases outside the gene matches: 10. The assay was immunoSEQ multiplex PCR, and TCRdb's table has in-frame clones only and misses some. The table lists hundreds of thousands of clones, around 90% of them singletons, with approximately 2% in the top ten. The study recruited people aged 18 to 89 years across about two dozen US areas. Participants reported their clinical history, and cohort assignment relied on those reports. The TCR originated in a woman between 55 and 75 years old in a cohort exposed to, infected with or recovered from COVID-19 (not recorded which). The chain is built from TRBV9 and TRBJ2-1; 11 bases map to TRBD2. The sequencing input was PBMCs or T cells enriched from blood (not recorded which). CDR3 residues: CASSISGTSGKNEQFF. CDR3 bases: TGTGCCAGCAGCATATCCGGGACTAGCGGAAAAAATGAGCAGTTCTTC.